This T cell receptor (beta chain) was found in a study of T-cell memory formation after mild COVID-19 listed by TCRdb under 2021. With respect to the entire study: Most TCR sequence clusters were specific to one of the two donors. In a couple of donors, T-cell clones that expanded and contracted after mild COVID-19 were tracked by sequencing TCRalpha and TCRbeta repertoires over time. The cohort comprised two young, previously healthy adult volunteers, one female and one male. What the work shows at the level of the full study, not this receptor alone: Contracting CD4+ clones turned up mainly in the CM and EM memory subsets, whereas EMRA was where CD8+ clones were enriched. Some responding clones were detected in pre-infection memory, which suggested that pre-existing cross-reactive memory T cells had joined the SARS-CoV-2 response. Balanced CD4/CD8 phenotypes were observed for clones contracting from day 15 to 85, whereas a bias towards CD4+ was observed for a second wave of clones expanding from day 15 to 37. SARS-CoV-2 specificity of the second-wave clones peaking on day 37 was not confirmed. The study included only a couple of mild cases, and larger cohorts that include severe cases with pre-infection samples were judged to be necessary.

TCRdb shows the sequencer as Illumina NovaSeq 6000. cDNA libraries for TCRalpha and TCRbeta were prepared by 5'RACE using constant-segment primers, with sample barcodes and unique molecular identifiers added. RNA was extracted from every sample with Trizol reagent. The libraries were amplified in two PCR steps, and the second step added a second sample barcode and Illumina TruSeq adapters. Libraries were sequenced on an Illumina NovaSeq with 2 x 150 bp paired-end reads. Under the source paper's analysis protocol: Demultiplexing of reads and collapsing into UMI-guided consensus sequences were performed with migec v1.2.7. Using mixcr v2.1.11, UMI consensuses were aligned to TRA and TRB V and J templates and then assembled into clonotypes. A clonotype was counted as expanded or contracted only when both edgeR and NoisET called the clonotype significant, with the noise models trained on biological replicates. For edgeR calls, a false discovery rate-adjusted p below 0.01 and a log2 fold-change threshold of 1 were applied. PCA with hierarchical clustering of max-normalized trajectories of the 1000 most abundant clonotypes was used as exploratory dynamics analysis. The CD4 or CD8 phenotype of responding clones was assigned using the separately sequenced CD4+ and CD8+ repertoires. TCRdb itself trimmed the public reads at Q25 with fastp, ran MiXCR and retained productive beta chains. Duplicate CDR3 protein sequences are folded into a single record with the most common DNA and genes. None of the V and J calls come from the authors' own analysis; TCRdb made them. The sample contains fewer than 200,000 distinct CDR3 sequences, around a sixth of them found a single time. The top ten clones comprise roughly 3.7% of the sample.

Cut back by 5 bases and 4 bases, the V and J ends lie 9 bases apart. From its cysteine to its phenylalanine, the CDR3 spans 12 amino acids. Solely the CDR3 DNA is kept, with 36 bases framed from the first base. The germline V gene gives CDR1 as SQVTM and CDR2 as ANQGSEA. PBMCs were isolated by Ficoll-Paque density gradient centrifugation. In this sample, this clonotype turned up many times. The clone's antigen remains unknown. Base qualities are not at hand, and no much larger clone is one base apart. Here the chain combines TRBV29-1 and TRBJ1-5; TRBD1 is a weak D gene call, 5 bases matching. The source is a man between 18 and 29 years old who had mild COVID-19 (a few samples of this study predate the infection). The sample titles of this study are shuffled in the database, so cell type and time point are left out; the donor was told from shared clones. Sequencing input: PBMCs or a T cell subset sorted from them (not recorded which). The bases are TGCAGCGTTCAGGGTGAAAATCAGCCCCAGCATTTT. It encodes CSVQGENQPQHF.